This T cell receptor (beta chain) was found in a study of graft-versus-host responses after intestinal transplantation (dated by TCRdb to the early 2020s). With regard to the full study: The transplants that recipients got were multivisceral, liver-intestinal, or isolated intestinal. A peak of at least 4% donor T cells among recipient peripheral blood mononuclear cells was the definition used for donor T cell macrochimerism. Samples from a few later patients were sequenced in-house on an Illumina MiSeq with MiXCR processing rather than by the commercial service. The cohort enrolled about 23 intestinal transplant recipients, one of whom was a retransplant, and a few patients without pretransplant specimens were excluded. After intestinal transplantation, graft-versus-host and host-versus-graft alloreactive T cell clones in the graft, circulation and bone marrow were tracked using bulk TCR-beta CDR3 sequencing. To identify alloreactive clones, pre-transplant mixed lymphocyte reaction products were sequenced and compared with unstimulated pre-transplant donor and recipient T cells. Every recipient was given anti-thymocyte globulin induction, followed by roughly 3 years of maintenance tacrolimus and steroids.

Of note for this clone: This clone's antigen is unknown. No base quality values were provided; no much bigger clone lies one nucleotide off.

The sample's time point label is to be understood as: cells obtained before transplantation from donor or recipient. CD3+CD4+ and CD3+CD8+ populations were FACS-sorted from unstimulated pre-transplant donor and recipient cells taken from spleen or lymph nodes. Library creation used the immunoSEQ multiplex PCR assay. In most patients, genomic DNA was isolated using the Qiagen DNeasy Blood and Tissue Kit and sent frozen to Adaptive Biotechnologies for TCR sequencing. For most patients, genomic DNA was subjected to high-throughput TCR-beta CDR3 sequencing by Adaptive Biotechnologies. The original pipeline was this. Adaptive's ImmunoSEQ software supplied the TCR sequencing data for roughly 17 patients, while MiXCR and VDJtools were used to process a few other patients. To correct CD4 versus CD8 sorting errors, any sequence found in both subsets at a frequency ratio below 5:1 was removed. CDR3 nucleotide sequences shared between donor and recipient were removed because the origin of such sequences could not be assigned. At least 2-fold expansion over unstimulated cells and a minimum CFSE-low frequency of 0.002% (template counts) or 0.001% (read counts) were required for clones to be classified as alloreactive. A clone was considered mappable if detected in the sequenced pre-transplant spleen, lymph node, or MLR CFSE-low populations of the donor or recipient. Cumulative frequency of alloreactive clones was calculated as a percentage of all sequences weighted by copy number. As stored in TCRdb, this immuneACCESS dataset retains in-frame rearrangements with V and J assigned. A fraction of the clones does not appear; measured against another copy, unresolved V genes explain less than half of the discrepancy, and the remainder lacks a known reason. V and J calls and clone size come straight from that table; D and trimming were deduced from the DNA. The table for this sample lists more than 95,000 clones; roughly 87% of them were counted only once. The ten largest account for 0.7% to 0.9% of the sample.

What the research found in general, with its limitations: Conclusions were limited by the relatively low number and heterogeneity of intestinal transplant patients. Early after transplant, declines in HvG clones were associated with peak levels of circulating GvH clones. GvH clones were detected in recipient bone marrow, and some of these GvH clones were observed earlier in ileal mucosa or blood, consistent with an intestinal mucosal origin. High GvH to HvG T cell clonal ratios were observed in the allografts of patients with donor T cell macrochimerism.

CDR1 and CDR2 were assigned from the germline V gene as SQVTM and ANQGSEA. V is reduced by 8 bases and J by 3 bases, leaving a spacing of 14 bases between them. The CDR3 runs 13 residues from the cysteine to the phenylalanine. Solely the CDR3 DNA is kept, with 39 bases framed from the first base. Here the sequenced sample was unstimulated CD4+ T cells sorted from spleen or lymph node cells, taken before intestinal transplant. Recombination connected TRBV29-1 to TRBJ2-1, with TRBD2 as a weak D call on 5 bases. This clonotype was sampled from a human donor who received an intestinal transplant. The CDR3 sequence is CSLDSLGYNEQFF. The DNA is as follows: TGCAGCTTGGACTCGCTAGGCTACAATGAGCAGTTCTTC.